This passage covers 5 T cell receptor beta chains from one sample sequenced in a study of T-cell memory formation after mild COVID-19. MiXCR, run by TCRdb on the 5' RACE reads, gives a single entry per CDR3 protein. The table shows roughly 240,000 distinct CDR3 sequences, with over 15% occurring only once. The material sequenced was PBMCs or a T cell subset sorted from them (not recorded which). These receptors came from an adult woman who had mild COVID-19 (a few samples of this study predate the infection). Cell type and time point are not known.

With regard to this clonotype: Possible read error: a much larger clone is one base away. This likely comes from a read error, as the CDR3 has no conserved phenylalanine or tryptophan at its end. The chain employs TRBV28 and TRBJ2-7; 9 bases map to TRBD1. CDR1 and CDR2 from the germline V gene are MDHEN and SYDVKM. J lost 0 bases, V lost 5 bases, and 5 bases had no gene match. The CDR3 spans 15 residues. Here the CDR3 DNA reads TGTGCCAGCAGTACTCCGGGACAGGGCTCCTACGAGCAGTACCTC. Protein product: CASSTPGQGSYEQYL.

This rearrangement joins TRBV12-3 or TRBV12-4 to TRBJ1-3; TRBD1 is a possible D gene (6 bases). V lost 3 bases and J 0 bases, leaving 12 bases between the germline ends. The CDR3 sequence is 16 residues long. CDR3 in DNA: TGTGCCAGCAGTTTCTGGCAGGGGAGCTCTGGAAACACCATATATTTT. This translates into CASSFWQGSSGNTIYF.

This clonotype was seen only a few times. The J gene is TRBJ2-1, the V gene TRBV7-6; 10 bases agree with TRBD2. This CDR3 contains 19 residues. Germline trimming cut 4 bases from V and 8 bases from J; bases unmatched to any gene: 20. Germline CDR1 and CDR2: SGHVS and FNYEAQ. CDR3 protein: CASSSNPGSSLAGAHEQFF. The CDR3 DNA is TGTGCCAGCAGCTCGAATCCGGGAAGTAGTCTAGCGGGAGCCCATGAGCAGTTCTTC.

The chain combines TRBV29-1 with TRBJ1-2; D remains ambiguous. Trimming removed 3 bases from V and 4 bases from J, with 9 bases in between. The V gene's germline CDR1 is SQVTM and CDR2 ANQGSEA. The CDR3 covers 12 residues. In DNA form, the CDR3 reads TGCAGCGTTGAGCTGGTCCGCTATGGCTACACCTTC. The encoded protein is CSVELVRYGYTF.

The chain joins TRBV5-5 to TRBJ1-3; maybe TRBD1 (5 bases). V shed 2 bases and J shed 0 bases, with 15 bases lying between them. There are 17 residues in the CDR3. CDR1 is SGHKS and CDR2 is YYEKEE in the germline V gene (reference sequence). The CDR3 region has the DNA TGTGCCAGCAGCTTCCTTGGCGGTGACAGCTCTGGAAACACCATATATTTT. Amino acids: CASSFLGGDSSGNTIYF.